The next 12 T cell receptor beta chains were all read from a single sample in a study of tissue T cells after allogeneic stem cell transplantation. The protocol was immunoSEQ multiplex PCR, while the TCRdb copy is restricted to in-frame clones and leaves out a portion. The sample holds approximately 45,000 clones, approximately 70% seen once. The sample comprised sorted cells pooled from one or two spleens. These TCRs come from a pool of C57BL/6 mice in good health.

About this clone itself: Germline and genes: mouse. The read ends 1 residue before the CDR3 terminus; that terminus is restored from the germline J gene. Other DNA sequences in this sample translate to the same CDR3. The chain couples TRBV1 to TRBJ1-1; a possible D gene is TRBD1 (6 bases). The CDR3 has 14 amino acids. The V gene's germline CDR1 is NSQYPW and CDR2 LRSPGD (reference sequence). V lost 2 bases to trimming and J lost 1 base, with 8 bases between them. The part of the CDR3 DNA that was read is TGCACCTGCAGTGCAAGGGACAAAAACACAGAAGTCTTC. It encodes CTCSARDKNTEVF. The whole CDR3 reads CTCSARDKNTEVFF.

Note on this clone: Gene labels here are mouse ones. The CDR3 end lies 1 residue beyond the end of the read and is filled in from the germline J gene. This chain links TRBV19 with TRBJ1-4, with 7 bases identical to TRBD1. Germline values: CDR1 FNHDT, CDR2 SITEND (reference sequence). V gave up 4 bases and J gave up 3 bases; unmatched junction bases: 6. CDR3 length: 15 amino acids. The DNA read from the CDR3 is TGTGCCAGCAGTGCATCACAGGGGACCAACGAAAGATTATTT. Translated, it gives CASSASQGTNERLF. The whole CDR3 sequence reads CASSASQGTNERLFF. The complete variable domain, with remaining parts taken from reference TRBV19 and TRBJ1-4, reads GGIITQTPKFLIGQEGQKLTLKCQQNFNHDTMYWYRQDSGKGLRLIYYSITENDLQKGDLSEGYDASREKKSSFSLTVTSAQKNEMAVFLCASSASQGTNERLFFGHGTKLSVL.

In the case of this clone: Each gene name is a mouse one. The CDR3 is cut off 1 residue early in the read; its end comes from the germline J gene. The chain joins TRBV31 to TRBJ1-1, with D possibly TRBD1 on 6 matching bases. Per the germline V gene, CDR1 is GKSSPN and CDR2 is SITVG. Trimming took off 0 bases at V and 6 bases at J, with 8 bases between the two ends. The CDR3 has 12 amino acids. The covered CDR3 bases are TGTGCCTGGAGTCTCAGGGGTGCAGAAGTCTTC. Its protein is CAWSLRGAEVF. The CDR3 in its entirety is CAWSLRGAEVFF.

This clone turned up a few times. Gene names and germline match the mouse. The read terminates 1 residue before the CDR3 end, so the remaining end is supplied by the germline J gene. The chain is built from TRBV3 and TRBJ1-2, with a possible D match to TRBD1 (5 bases). Germline lookup yields CDR1 SNHLY and CDR2 FYNGKV (reference sequence). Trimming took 1 base from V and 3 from J, leaving 6 bases between them. CDR3 length: 13 amino acids. The CDR3 loop is CASSLVGDSDYTF. The sequenced CDR3 bases are TGTGCCAGCAGCTTAGTGGGGGACTCCGACTACACC.

Of note for this clone: Gene names and germline refer to mouse. The missing CDR3 end, 1 residue past where the read stops, is filled in from the germline J gene. J is TRBJ1-4 and V is TRBV3; 7 bases map to TRBD1. CDR3 length equals 13 residues. The junction had 1 base not matched to a gene; V was cut back by 5 bases and J by 4 bases. Per germline, CDR1 SNHLY and CDR2 FYNGKV (reference sequence). CDR3 amino acids: CASSRDSNERLFF. The sequenced CDR3 bases are TGTGCCAGCAGCCGGGACAGCAACGAAAGATTATTT.

This clone was picked up a small number of times. Mouse gene names apply. The CDR3 end is not reached by the read, which stops 1 residue before it; the germline J gene fills it in. This chain joins TRBV17 and TRBJ2-7; no definite D call. V lost 3 bases and J 6 bases, leaving 9 bases between the germline ends. Germline V gene data show CDR1 as MNHDT and CDR2 as YYDKIL. The length of the CDR3 is 12 residues. This CDR3 reads CASSSWESEQYF. The part of the CDR3 DNA that was read is TGTGCTAGCAGTAGTTGGGAGTCTGAACAGTAC.

To note about this clone: Gene and germline names: mouse. The sequenced fragment ends 1 residue before the CDR3 boundary, so the rest is inferred from the germline J gene. The chain is built from TRBV1 and TRBJ1-4, with 9 bases that match TRBD1. Germline V CDR1 and CDR2: NSQYPW, LRSPGD (reference sequence). The CDR3 runs to 15 residues. V lost 4 bases, J lost 4 bases, and 4 bases stayed unmatched. This CDR3 reads CTCSGRDRDNERLFF. The sequenced CDR3 bases are TGCACCTGCAGTGGCCGGGACAGGGACAACGAAAGATTATTT.

As concerns this clone: Genes and germline come from the mouse. The CDR3 end lies 1 residue beyond the end of the read and is filled in from the germline J gene. The chain uses TRBV13-3 and TRBJ1-2; TRBD1 matches 7 bases. V lost 2 bases to trimming and J lost 0 bases; unmatched junction nucleotides: 1. The CDR3 loop spans 14 amino acids. CDR1 NNHDY and CDR2 SYVADS come from the germline V gene. Here the CDR3 reads CASSEGGANSDYTF. The sequenced part of the CDR3 DNA is TGTGCCAGCAGTGAAGGGGGCGCAAACTCCGACTACACC.

As for this clone: Genes and germline come from the mouse. The CDR3 end lies 1 residue beyond the end of the read and is filled in from the germline J gene. The V call is TRBV13-2, the J call TRBJ1-1; TRBD1 matches 9 bases. The trim removed 2 bases at V and 10 bases at J, leaving 3 bases unmatched. Germline V lookup: CDR1 NNHNN, CDR2 SYGAGS (reference sequence). The CDR3 length is 12 residues. The sequenced part of the CDR3 DNA is TGTGCCAGCGGTGACCAGGACAGGGGAGTCTTC. The encoded protein is CASGDQDRGVF. The entire CDR3 sequence reads CASGDQDRGVFF.

As for this clone: Gene labels here are mouse ones. The read halts 1 residue ahead of the CDR3 end, with the missing end drawn from the germline J gene. This chain connects TRBV1 to TRBJ2-3; a possible D gene is TRBD2 (5 bases). Trimming stripped 0 bases from V and 0 bases from J, with 7 bases between. The CDR3 has 15 residues. Germline V lookup: CDR1 NSQYPW, CDR2 LRSPGD (reference sequence). The CDR3 loop is CTCSADWTSAETLYF. The CDR3 DNA, read in part, is TGCACCTGCAGTGCAGATTGGACTAGTGCAGAAACGCTGTAT.

Remarks on this clone: Genes here carry mouse names. The read halts 1 residue ahead of the CDR3 end, with the missing end drawn from the germline J gene. The chain combines TRBV5 with TRBJ2-5, with D hard to call. Germline assignment: CDR1 LGHNA and CDR2 YNLKQL (reference sequence). This CDR3 contains 15 residues. The germline V and J ends were trimmed by 2 bases and 0 bases, with 9 bases remaining between them. Incomplete CDR3 DNA: TGTGCCAGCAGCCAATTGGGCGATAACCAAGACACCCAGTAC. Its translation is CASSQLGDNQDTQY. The whole CDR3 region reads CASSQLGDNQDTQYF.

Turning to this clone: The genes are named according to mouse. The read ends 1 residue before the CDR3 terminus; that terminus is restored from the germline J gene. The gene calls are TRBV13-2 and TRBJ2-5, with unresolved D. Germline V gene data show CDR1 as NNHNN and CDR2 as SYGAGS (reference sequence). The CDR3 consists of 13 residues. Trimming left V 0 bases short and J 5 bases short, with 7 bases between. The sequenced CDR3 bases are TGTGCCAGCGGTGATGCAGGCTTAGACACCCAGTAC. This translates into CASGDAGLDTQY. The full CDR3 protein reads CASGDAGLDTQYF.